A selection of T cell receptor beta chains follows, all from one sample in a study of siplizumab effects on memory and regulatory T cells. TCRdb keeps only in-frame clones here, not all; method: immunoSEQ multiplex PCR. Among 85,000 to 90,000 clones listed, 90% were seen once. The source material was CD4+ T cells sorted from blood. These receptors all stem from a human donor in good health. The CDR3 runs from the conserved cysteine through the conserved F or W. The D gene is left open where the match is weak. Some rows mark clone size as missing; the rest say once, few, many or name a class of expanded clone.

v_call	d_call	clone_size	j_call	cdr3_length	cdr3_aa	cdr3_nt
TRBV19	-	-	TRBJ1-5	15	CASSYRTDDNQPQHF	TGTGCCAGTAGTTACAGGACTGACGATAATCAGCCCCAGCATTTT
TRBV10-3	TRBD1	-	TRBJ1-2	16	CAISESGRDRGSGYTF	TGTGCCATCAGTGAGTCTGGTCGGGACAGGGGGTCTGGCTACACCTTC
TRBV7-3	-	-	TRBJ2-1	14	CASSLTRDFDEQFF	TGTGCCAGCAGCTTAACCCGGGACTTCGATGAGCAGTTCTTC
TRBV28	-	-	TRBJ1-6	13	CASSPNGVSPLHF	TGTGCCAGCAGTCCTAACGGGGTTTCACCCCTCCACTTT
TRBV25-1	TRBD2	-	TRBJ2-7	16	CASSEYSGGDPYEQYF	TGTGCCAGCAGTGAATATTCGGGGGGTGACCCCTACGAGCAGTACTTC
TRBV18	-	-	TRBJ1-1	17	CASSRTGVQTVNTEAFF	TGTGCCAGCTCACGAACCGGCGTCCAGACAGTGAACACTGAAGCTTTCTTT
TRBV29-1	-	-	TRBJ2-1	15	CSAKGELSSYNEQFF	TGCAGCGCAAAAGGCGAGCTAAGCTCCTACAATGAGCAGTTCTTC
TRBV21-1	-	few	TRBJ1-1	15	CASSRPGQMNTEAFF	TGTGCCAGCAGCAGACCGGGACAGATGAACACTGAAGCTTTCTTT
TRBV5-1	TRBD1	-	TRBJ1-4	14	CASSGQGGNEKLFF	TGCGCCAGCAGCGGTCAGGGGGGGAATGAAAAACTGTTTTTT
TRBV7-9	-	-	TRBJ2-3	18	CASSRGQQGTGGADTQYF	TGTGCCAGCAGCCGCGGCCAACAAGGGACCGGAGGAGCAGATACGCAGTATTTT
TRBV9	TRBD1	-	TRBJ2-1	16	CASSVEAQGARSEQFF	TGTGCCAGCAGCGTAGAAGCCCAGGGGGCGCGGAGTGAGCAGTTCTTC
TRBV10-1	TRBD2	-	TRBJ2-7	13	CASSPGGGGEQYF	TGCGCCAGCAGCCCCGGGGGGGGCGGCGAGCAGTACTTC
TRBV7-2	-	-	TRBJ1-2	14	CASSRGRGVRGYTF	TGTGCCAGCAGCCGGGGCCGGGGTGTTAGAGGCTACACCTTC
TRBV5-1	-	-	TRBJ1-3	15	CASSLTGEAGNTIYF	TGCGCCAGCAGCCTGACGGGGGAGGCTGGAAACACCATATATTTT
TRBV9	-	-	TRBJ1-1	12	CASSPHGTEAFF	TGTGCCAGCAGCCCTCACGGCACTGAAGCTTTCTTT
TRBV30	-	-	TRBJ1-2	11	CAWSVPGGYTF	TGTGCCTGGAGTGTCCCCGGGGGCTACACCTTC
TRBV5-8	-	-	TRBJ2-1	13	CASSRGSYNEQFF	TGTGCCAGCAGCCGAGGGTCCTACAATGAGCAGTTCTTC
TRBV29-1	-	-	TRBJ1-1	14	CSTLDRSVNTEAFF	TGCAGCACCTTAGACAGGAGCGTGAACACTGAAGCTTTCTTT
TRBV6-5	-	-	TRBJ2-1	14	CASSYSPSSNEQFF	TGTGCCAGCAGTTACTCTCCCTCCAGCAATGAGCAGTTCTTC